The entry that follows covers one T cell receptor beta chain sequence. What it binds is not known. V was cut by 2 bases and J by 2 bases, with 10 bases left in between. The CDR3 covers 16 residues. The V gene's germline CDR1 is SEHNR and CDR2 FQNEAQ (reference sequence). This record belongs to a study of cytomegalovirus exposure and HLA in healthy donors. Study-wide points: Per published reports, the classifier diagnosed cytomegalovirus status with high specificity and sensitivity. A list of 164 TCR beta chains associated with cytomegalovirus was given. In vitro confirmation showed a few CMV-associated chains to be CMV antigen specific.

Using immunoSEQ multiplex PCR, the repertoire was profiled, and TCRdb retains in-frame clones only, with some absent. The data hold 150,000 to 200,000 clones, with 70% to 90% observed a single time. Sequenced: PBMCs. J is TRBJ2-6 and V is TRBV7-9; no clear D gene. This TCR came from a woman in her 30s in good health and CMV-seronegative. The DNA for the CDR3 is TGTGCCAGCAGCTTACTCTCCGGGCCTGGGGCCAACGTCCTGACTTTC. As protein: CASSLLSGPGANVLTF.